The 22 T cell receptor beta chains in this list originate from one sample, sequenced in a study of beta chain features in type 1 diabetes. The study reverse transcribed the entire isolated RNA, so it sequenced expressed TCRB transcripts. Sequencing used immunoSEQ multiplex PCR; TCRdb keeps in-frame clones, though not all of them. The sample consists of fewer than 300,000 clones, over 20% of them appearing once. The antigens of these receptors remain unknown. Study-level results: Type 1 diabetes patients showed a moderate but significant shortening of TCRB CDR3s in all four CD4+ subsets.

Sequencing was carried out using naive CD4+ T cells from blood. These receptors came from a woman aged 35 to 49 with type 1 diabetes.

This clone appeared a few times. CDR3 sequence (DNA): TGTGCCAGCAGCCACGGGGTAGCGGGAGGGTTCTTC. Translated, it gives CASSHGVAGGFF. V is TRBV11-2 and J is TRBJ2-1; TRBD2 matches 10 bases. CDR1 is SGHAT and CDR2 is FQNNGV in the germline V gene. V was clipped by 5 bases and J by 15 bases; unmatched bases: 7. The CDR3 is 12 amino acids.

This clone was picked up a small number of times. J is TRBJ2-3 and V is TRBV28; 7 positions match TRBD2. V was pared by 2 bases and J by 14 bases, with 7 bases of the junction left unmatched. CDR1 MDHEN and CDR2 SYDVKM come from the germline V gene. This CDR3 is 12 amino acids long. The CDR3 bases are TGTGCCAGCAGTTTAGGGGAGGGCCTTTGGTATTTT. Translated: CASSLGEGLWYF.

The rearrangement joins TRBV29-1 to TRBJ2-5; D may be TRBD2 (5 bases). V lost 4 bases, J lost 5 bases, and 14 bases lay in between. The germline V gene encodes CDR1 SQVTM and CDR2 ANQGSEA. The CDR3 runs 13 residues. The CDR3, as DNA: TGCAGCGTTGTAGCGCCCGACGGGGAGACCCAGTACTTC. Translating it yields CSVVAPDGETQYF. Filled out from reference TRBV29-1 and TRBJ2-5, the complete variable domain reads SAVISQKPSRDICQRGTSLTIQCQVDSQVTMMFWYRQQPGQSLTLIATANQGSEATYESGFVIDKFPISRPNLTFSTLTVSNMSPEDSSIYLCSVVAPDGETQYFGPGTRLLVL.

This chain connects TRBV7-2 to TRBJ2-7; weak D call: TRBD2 (7 bases). The germline CDR1 and CDR2 sequences are SGHTA and FQGNSA. This CDR3 region has 16 residues. Trimming left V 0 bases short and J 3 bases short, with 15 bases between. Here the CDR3 reads CASSLAGGRGSYEQYF. The CDR3 DNA follows: TGTGCCAGCAGCTTAGCGGGGGGCCGCGGGAGCTACGAGCAGTACTTC.

There are a few counts of this clone. V is TRBV7-8 and J is TRBJ2-3; 7 nucleotides agree with TRBD2. The CDR3 is 14 residues long. The V gene's germline CDR1 is SGHVS and CDR2 FQNEAQ. V lost 0 bases, J lost 6 bases, and 3 bases stayed unmatched. CDR3 amino acids: CASSLAGGRDTQYF. The CDR3 DNA reads TGTGCCAGCAGCTTAGCGGGAGGGCGCGATACGCAGTATTTT.

This clone appeared a few times. The CDR3 spells CASSFTASVEQYF. The DNA for the CDR3 is TGTGCCAGCAGCTTCACTGCAAGTGTCGAGCAGTACTTC. The chain has TRBV7-2 and TRBJ2-7; D uncertain. Trimming shortened V by 3 bases and J by 6 bases, and 12 bases separated the two germline ends. The germline V gene has CDR1 SGHTA and CDR2 FQGNSA. The CDR3 spans 13 residues.

This clone occurred a few times. CDR3 sequence (DNA): TGCGCCAGCAGCCACCCAGGGAAATACGAGCAGTACTTC. Its protein product is CASSHPGKYEQYF. The chain has TRBV4-1 and TRBJ2-5; D may be TRBD1 (5 bases). The DNA end is more similar to TRBJ2-7, so the J call may be wrong. Per germline, CDR1 MGHRA and CDR2 YSYEKL. The length of the CDR3 is 13 residues.

This chain connects TRBV11-2 to TRBJ1-5; 7 nucleotides align to TRBD1. CDR1 is SGHAT, CDR2 FQNNGV, per germline. V lost 5 bases, J lost 9 bases, and 4 bases stayed unmatched. The length of the CDR3 is 12 residues. As DNA, the CDR3 is TGTGCCAGCAGCCCAGGGGGTTCGCCCCAGCATTTT. It yields the protein CASSPGGSPQHF.

This rearrangement joins TRBV5-1 to TRBJ2-3; D might be TRBD2 (6 bases). The CDR3 totals 14 residues. Germline CDR1 reads SGHRS; CDR2 reads YFSETQ. V dropped 0 bases and J dropped 3 bases, with 8 bases sitting between them. The CDR3 protein is CASSLGGRTDTQYF. DNA for the CDR3: TGCGCCAGCAGCTTGGGGGGGAGGACAGATACGCAGTATTTT.

This clone was detected only a few times. In DNA, the CDR3 is TGTGCCAGCCTTCCCGACAGCTCTGGAAACACCATATATTTT. Its translation is CASLPDSSGNTIYF. The gene calls are TRBV2 and TRBJ1-3; perhaps TRBD1 as D (5 bases). The V gene's germline CDR1 is SNHLY and CDR2 FYNNEI. With 8 bases removed from V and 0 bases from J, the gap between germline ends came to 11 bases. CDR3 length: 14 amino acids.

The CDR3 region has the DNA TGTGCCTGGAGTGGGGGGGGCGTTAGCAATCAGCCCCAGCATTTT. Protein: CAWSGGGVSNQPQHF. The chain has TRBV30 and TRBJ1-5, with D maybe TRBD1 (6 bases). The germline V gene encodes CDR1 GTSNPN and CDR2 SVGIG (reference sequence). Trimming took 1 base from V and 0 from J, leaving 10 bases between them. The CDR3 has 15 residues.

The genes are TRBV27 and TRBJ1-4; 11 positions match TRBD1. Losses at the gene ends were 5 bases for V and 6 bases for J; bases not matched to a gene: 5. There are 15 residues in the CDR3. Germline V gene lookup returns CDR1 MNHEY and CDR2 SMNVEV (reference sequence). CDR3: CASSPWTGGDEKLFF. The CDR3 DNA reads TGTGCCAGCAGTCCCTGGACAGGGGGCGATGAAAAACTGTTTTTT. The full variable domain, its missing parts supplied by reference TRBV27 and TRBJ1-4, is EAQVTQNPRYLITVTGKKLTVTCSQNMNHEYMSWYRQDPGLGLRQIYYSMNVEVTDKGDVPEGYKVSRKEKRNFPLILESPSPNQTSLYFCASSPWTGGDEKLFFGSGTQLSVL.

The genes are TRBV28 and TRBJ2-4; perhaps TRBD1 as D (5 bases). The CDR3 length is 14 residues. The V end lost 2 bases, the J end lost 9 bases, and 14 bases lay between the germline ends. Per germline, CDR1 MDHEN and CDR2 SYDVKM. The chain's CDR3 is CASSLREGAGIQYF. For the CDR3, the DNA is TGTGCCAGCAGTTTAAGGGAAGGGGCAGGCATTCAGTACTTC.

This clone turned up a few times. The V gene is TRBV7-2, the J gene TRBJ2-7; 9 bases fit TRBD2. V lost 3 bases and J lost 7; bases outside the gene matches: 7. The CDR3 loop spans 14 amino acids. Germline V gene data show CDR1 as SGHTA and CDR2 as FQGNSA. CDR3 DNA sequence: TGTGCCAGCAGCTTTAGCGGGAGCCAGTATGAGCAGTACTTC. It specifies CASSFSGSQYEQYF. The whole variable domain, filled in from reference TRBV7-2 and TRBJ2-7, reads GAGVSQSPSNKVTEKGKDVELRCDPISGHTALYWYRQSLGQGLEFLIYFQGNSAPDKSGLPSDRFSAERTGGSVSTLTIQRTQQEDSAVYLCASSFSGSQYEQYFGPGTRLTVT.

This clone was counted only a few times. The sample carries other DNA sequences with the same CDR3. This chain uses TRBV4-3 with TRBJ2-2; tentatively, D is TRBD2 (5 bases). CDR1 LGHNA and CDR2 YSLEER come from the germline V gene. The CDR3 contains 15 residues. Trimming shortened V by 1 base and J by 0 bases, and 6 bases separated the two germline ends. CDR3 coding DNA: TGCGCCAGCAGCCAAGGAGGGCCGAACACCGGGGAGCTGTTTTTT. It codes for CASSQGGPNTGELFF.

This clone has a handful of counts. The chain combines TRBV5-4 with TRBJ2-2; D ambiguous. Germline assignment: CDR1 SGHNT and CDR2 YYREEE (reference sequence). V was clipped by 2 bases and J by 6 bases, with 14 bases between them. This CDR3 is built from 15 residues. Here the CDR3 DNA reads TGTGCCAGCAGCTTCGCCAGGCCTGAAGCCGGGGAGCTGTTTTTT. This codes for CASSFARPEAGELFF.

The V call is TRBV14, the J call TRBJ2-3; 8 bases align to TRBD1. CDR3 size: 16 residues. The trim removed 4 bases at V and 5 bases at J, leaving 11 bases unmatched. The germline V gene encodes CDR1 SGHDN and CDR2 FVKESK. In DNA, the CDR3 is TGTGCCAGCAGCCCCCCGAGACAGGGGAGGTTAGATACGCAGTATTTT. It specifies CASSPPRQGRLDTQYF.

This rearrangement joins TRBV30 to TRBJ1-1; TRBD1 aligns across 7 bases. V trimming: 4 bases; J trimming: 1 base; junction bases outside the gene matches: 3. This CDR3 spans 13 amino acids. CDR1 is GTSNPN, CDR2 SVGIG, per germline (reference sequence). The CDR3 region is CAWKEGANTEAFF. In nucleotides, the CDR3 is TGTGCCTGGAAAGAGGGGGCGAACACTGAAGCTTTCTTT. The full variable domain, rest sourced from reference TRBV30 and TRBJ1-1, is SQTIHQWPATLVQPVGSPLSLECTVEGTSNPNLYWYRQAAGRGLQLLFYSVGIGQISSEVPQNLSASRPQDRQFILSSKKLLLSDSGFYLCAWKEGANTEAFFGQGTRLTVV.

This clone was detected only a few times. This chain connects TRBV30 to TRBJ1-1, with D tentatively TRBD1 (6 bases). The germline V and J ends were trimmed by 4 bases and 5 bases, with 14 bases remaining between them. CDR1 is GTSNPN, CDR2 SVGIG, per germline (reference sequence). The CDR3 is 13 amino acids. For the CDR3, the DNA is TGTGCCTGGACCCGGGACACTTGGACTGAAGCTTTCTTT. It specifies CAWTRDTWTEAFF.

This clone has just a few counts. The rearrangement links TRBV5-4 to TRBJ2-1; no firm D call. Germline V CDR1 and CDR2: SGHNT, YYREEE (reference sequence). The V end lost 4 bases, the J end lost 4 bases, and 15 bases lay between the germline ends. The CDR3 has 15 residues. CDR3: CASSLDSSGYNEQFF. CDR3 sequence (DNA): TGTGCCAGCAGCCTCGACTCCTCTGGGTACAATGAGCAGTTCTTC.

In this sample, this clone turned up a few times. The CDR3 here is CASSSRTGYWYGYTF. The DNA for the CDR3 is TGTGCCAGCAGCTCCAGGACAGGGTATTGGTATGGCTACACCTTC. The chain carries TRBV5-4 and TRBJ1-2; 8 bases map to TRBD1. CDR1 and CDR2 from the germline V gene are SGHNT and YYREEE (reference sequence). J gave up 5 bases and V 3 bases, and 9 bases lay outside the gene matches. This CDR3 is 15 amino acids long.

The chain employs TRBV28 and TRBJ2-7; 8 bases are a match to TRBD1. Germline CDR1 MDHEN, CDR2 SYDVKM. The CDR3 extends over 15 amino acids. Trimming cost V 6 bases and J 0 bases; bases outside gene matches: 7. The CDR3 coding sequence is TGTGCCAGCAGGATCGACAGGGGATACTCCTACGAGCAGTACTTC. Protein: CASRIDRGYSYEQYF.